This passage covers 8 T cell receptor beta chains from one sample sequenced in a study of blood T cell repertoires in COVID-19. Method: immunoSEQ multiplex PCR; TCRdb's copy keeps in-frame clones and lacks some. The table includes approximately 200,000 clones, about four fifths detected once. The sample consisted of peripheral blood. Receptors were obtained from an elderly woman with COVID-19, enrolled during active disease.

In its sample, this clone was seen a few times. The chain uses TRBV28 and TRBJ2-7; TRBD2 might be the D (6 bases). V lost 6 bases and J lost 1, with 10 bases in between. Looked up from germline, CDR1 is MDHEN and CDR2 is SYDVKM. The CDR3 spans 13 residues. CDR3 amino acids: CASRGGGSYEQYF. Here the CDR3 DNA reads TGTGCCAGCAGGGGAGGAGGGTCCTACGAGCAGTACTTC.

The V gene is TRBV18, the J gene TRBJ1-3, with D uncertain. The germline gives CDR1 KGHSH, CDR2 LQKENI. The CDR3 length is 17 residues. V gave up 1 base and J gave up 0 bases, with 13 bases separating them. CDR3 sequence reads: CASSPRASGSSGNTIYF. CDR3 sequence (DNA): TGTGCCAGCTCACCACGGGCCTCGGGGAGCTCTGGAAACACCATATATTTT.

The chain uses TRBV7-9 and TRBJ1-2; weak D call: TRBD1 (6 bases). The V end lost 5 bases, the J end lost 2 bases, and 9 bases lay between the germline ends. This CDR3 has 13 residues. Germline assignment: CDR1 SEHNR and CDR2 FQNEAQ (reference sequence). CDR3 in DNA: TGTGCCAGCAGCCCGGACAGAAACTATGGCTACACCTTC. Translation gives CASSPDRNYGYTF. The full variable domain, rest sourced from reference TRBV7-9 and TRBJ1-2, is DTGVSQNPRHKITKRGQNVTFRCDPISEHNRLYWYRQTLGQGPEFLTYFQNEAQLEKSRLLSDRFSAERPKGSFSTLEIQRTEQGDSAMYLCASSPDRNYGYTFGSGTRLTVV.

This clone was counted a single time. The chain has TRBV7-8 and TRBJ2-2; perhaps D is TRBD1 or TRBD2 (6 bases each). Trimming pared 7 bases from V and 1 base from J, leaving 13 bases between. In germline, CDR1 is SGHVS, CDR2 FQNEAQ. CDR3 length: 15 residues. CDR3 nucleotide sequence: TGTGCCAGCACCCGGGGGCCGGGGAACACCGGGGAGCTGTTTTTT. This translates into CASTRGPGNTGELFF.

This chain connects TRBV5-1 to TRBJ2-5; 9 nucleotides line up with TRBD2. Germline V gene lookup returns CDR1 SGHRS and CDR2 YFSETQ. The junction had 7 bases not matched to a gene; V was cut back by 5 bases and J by 2 bases. This CDR3 spans 15 amino acids. CDR3 sequence reads: CASRLVTSGQETQYF. DNA for the CDR3: TGCGCCAGCAGGCTGGTGACTAGCGGACAAGAGACCCAGTACTTC.

This chain uses TRBV6-2 or TRBV6-3 with TRBJ1-5, with D unclear. This CDR3 contains 20 residues. CDR1 MNHEY and CDR2 SVGEGT come from the germline V gene. Deletions cut 6 bases from V and 0 bases from J, with 27 bases between. The CDR3, as DNA: TGTGCCAGCAGCCACCCCCTTCCCGGGTTGCAGACGTATAGCAATCAGCCCCAGCATTTT. Amino acids: CASSHPLPGLQTYSNQPQHF.

The V gene is TRBV3-1 (or the pseudogene TRBV3-2), the J gene TRBJ2-3, with a weak D call TRBD2 (6 bases). This CDR3 region has 14 residues. The V end lost 6 bases, the J end lost 6 bases, and 16 bases lay between the germline ends. Germline CDR1 and CDR2: LGHDT and YNNKEL (reference sequence). In DNA form, the CDR3 reads TGTGCCAGCAGGGCCGATTTAGGGAGGGATACGCAGTATTTT. This sequence encodes CASRADLGRDTQYF.

The chain carries TRBV5-4 and TRBJ2-1, with TRBD2 identical over 8 bases. In germline, CDR1 is SGHNT, CDR2 YYREEE (reference sequence). CDR3 length: 13 amino acids. Unmatched junction bases numbered 1, after V lost 1 base and J lost 7 bases. CDR3 region: CASSLSGGNEQFF. In nucleotides, the CDR3 is TGTGCCAGCAGCTTGAGCGGGGGTAATGAGCAGTTCTTC.